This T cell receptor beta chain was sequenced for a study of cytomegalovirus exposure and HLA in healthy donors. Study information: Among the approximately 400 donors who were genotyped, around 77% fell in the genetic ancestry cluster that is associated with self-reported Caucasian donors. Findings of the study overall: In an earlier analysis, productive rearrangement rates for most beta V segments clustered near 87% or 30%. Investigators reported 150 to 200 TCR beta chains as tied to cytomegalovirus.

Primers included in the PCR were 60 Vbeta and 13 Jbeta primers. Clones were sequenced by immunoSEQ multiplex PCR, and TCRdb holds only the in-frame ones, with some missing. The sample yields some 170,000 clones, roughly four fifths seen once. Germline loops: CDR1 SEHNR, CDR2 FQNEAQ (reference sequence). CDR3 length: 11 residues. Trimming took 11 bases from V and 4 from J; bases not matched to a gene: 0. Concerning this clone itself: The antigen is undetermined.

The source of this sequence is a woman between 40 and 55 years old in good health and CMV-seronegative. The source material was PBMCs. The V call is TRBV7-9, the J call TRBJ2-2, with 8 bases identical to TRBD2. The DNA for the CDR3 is TGTGCCGCGGGGGGCACCGGGGAGCTGTTTTTT. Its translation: CAAGGTGELFF.